The T cell receptor beta chain described here comes from a study of vaccination and CD4 T cells after COVID-19. Turning to the study itself: Convalescents were six males and four females, two of them Hispanic.

Cultured CD4+ T cell DNA underwent sequencing with the Oncomine TCR Beta short-read assay. One entry per CDR3 protein, called by TCRdb with MiXCR from the PCR reads. The sample carries 13,000 to 15,000 distinct CDR3 sequences, around 73% recorded once. Stated treatment: approximately 9-day PBMC culture with coronavirus spike peptide pools or control peptides (ViraFEST assay). Turning to this clonotype: Its antigen is currently unknown.

This sequence originates from a human donor who had recovered from COVID-19. The material sequenced was CD4+ T cells from blood, cultured in vitro.

For the CDR3, the DNA is TGTGCCAGCAGTTTATTTTCAGGGGGCCGGCGCAATCAGCCCCAGCATTTT. This gives the protein CASSLFSGGRRNQPQHF. The V call is TRBV27, the J call TRBJ1-5; 8 bases map to TRBD1. The CDR3 totals 17 residues. V was clipped by 1 base and J by 2 bases; unmatched bases: 7. Germline V lookup: CDR1 MNHEY, CDR2 SMNVEV (reference sequence).